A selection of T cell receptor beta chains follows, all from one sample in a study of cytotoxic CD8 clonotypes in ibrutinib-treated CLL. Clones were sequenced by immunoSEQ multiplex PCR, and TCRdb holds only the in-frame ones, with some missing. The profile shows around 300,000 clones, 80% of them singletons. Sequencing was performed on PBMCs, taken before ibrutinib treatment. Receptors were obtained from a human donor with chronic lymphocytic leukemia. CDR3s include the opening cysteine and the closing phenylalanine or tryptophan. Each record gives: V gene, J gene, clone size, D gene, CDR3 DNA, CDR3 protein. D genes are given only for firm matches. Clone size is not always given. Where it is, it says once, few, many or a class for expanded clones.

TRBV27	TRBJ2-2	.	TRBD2	TGTGCCAGCAGGCCCCAGCGGGATTGGTACACCGGGGAGCTGTTTTTT	CASRPQRDWYTGELFF
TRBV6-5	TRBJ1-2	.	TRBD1	TGTGCCAGCAGTAAAAAACAGGGGGTCAACTATGGCTACACCTTC	CASSKKQGVNYGYTF
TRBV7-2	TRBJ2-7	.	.	TGTGCCAGCAGCCGGGACGGCTACGAGCAGTACTTC	CASSRDGYEQYF
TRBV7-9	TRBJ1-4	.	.	TGTGCCAGCAGCAAAAGCGGGGGCACTAATGAAAAACTGTTTTTT	CASSKSGGTNEKLFF
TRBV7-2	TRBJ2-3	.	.	TGTGCGGGAGCCGGGAGCGCAGATACGCAGTATTTT	CAGAGSADTQYF
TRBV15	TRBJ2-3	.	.	TGTGCCACCAGCGGTAGACTTACTTTGGGAGATACGCAGTATTTT	CATSGRLTLGDTQYF
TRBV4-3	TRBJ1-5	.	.	TGCGCCAGCAGCCAAGATGGGAGGAATCAGCCCCAGCATTTT	CASSQDGRNQPQHF
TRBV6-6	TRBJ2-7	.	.	TGTGCCAGCCGCGCGCCAGGCGAGAGCTCCTACGAGCAGTACTTC	CASRAPGESSYEQYF
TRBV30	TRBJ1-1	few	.	TGTGCCTGGAGTGTTTGGCAGAACACTGAAGCTTTCTTT	CAWSVWQNTEAFF
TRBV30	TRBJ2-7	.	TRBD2	TGTGCCTGGAGTGTACGCGCTAGCGGTCCCTACGAGCAGTACTTC	CAWSVRASGPYEQYF
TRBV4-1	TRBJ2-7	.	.	TGCGCCAGCAGCCAAGGCCCTCGGAGCTCCTACGAGCAGTACTTC	CASSQGPRSSYEQYF
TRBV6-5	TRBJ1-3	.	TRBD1	TGTGCCAGCAGTCCCGACAGGGCGAGGGGAAACACCATATATTTT	CASSPDRARGNTIYF
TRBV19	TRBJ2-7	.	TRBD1	TGTGCCAGTAGTACCCAGGGGGCCACCTACGAGCAGTACTTC	CASSTQGATYEQYF
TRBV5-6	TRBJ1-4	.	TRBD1	TGTGCCAGCAGCTTAGCCAGGGGGGCGAATGAAAAACTGTTTTTT	CASSLARGANEKLFF
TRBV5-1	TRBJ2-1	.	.	TGCGCCAGCAGCTTGGGTCCCGACTCAATGGGTGAGCAGTTCTTC	CASSLGPDSMGEQFF
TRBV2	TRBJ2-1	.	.	TGTGCCAGCAGTGTCGGGAGCTCCTACAATGAGCAGTTCTTC	CASSVGSSYNEQFF
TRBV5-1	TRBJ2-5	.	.	TGCGCCAGCAGCCCCTTCGGGGCAGAGACCCAGTACTTC	CASSPFGAETQYF
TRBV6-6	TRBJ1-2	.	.	TGTGCCAGCAGTTACTCGTCCGGGGGCAGCGACTATGGCTACACCTTC	CASSYSSGGSDYGYTF
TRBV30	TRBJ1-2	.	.	TGTGCCTGGGACGGCGCAATCTATGGCTACACCTTC	CAWDGAIYGYTF
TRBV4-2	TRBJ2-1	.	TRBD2	TGTGCCAGCAGCCAAAATGCACCGGGACTAGCGGGACTTATTGAGCAGTTCTTC	CASSQNAPGLAGLIEQFF
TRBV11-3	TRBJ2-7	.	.	TGTGCCAGCAGCCCTGGAGCGGCCTACGAGCAGTACTTC	CASSPGAAYEQYF
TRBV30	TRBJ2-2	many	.	TGTGCCTGGAGTGTACTGCCCGGGCAGGCGAACACCGGGGAGCTGTTTTTT	CAWSVLPGQANTGELFF
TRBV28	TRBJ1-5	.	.	TGTGCCAGCAGTTTGTTAAGTGGGATTCAGCCCCAGCATTTT	CASSLLSGIQPQHF
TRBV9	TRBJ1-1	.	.	TGTGCCAGCAGCGTAGTTTCAGGGATCGGGACTGAAGCTTTCTTT	CASSVVSGIGTEAFF
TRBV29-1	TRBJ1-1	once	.	TGCAGCGTTGGAAGCATGAACACTGAAGCTTTCTTT	CSVGSMNTEAFF
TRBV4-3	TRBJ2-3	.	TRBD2	TGCGCCAGCAGCCAAGGGGAAGCGGGAGCGACAGATACGCAGTATTTT	CASSQGEAGATDTQYF
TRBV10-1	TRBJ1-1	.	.	TGCGCCAGCAGTGAGTCGATAGGGCCAGGGCTGGTCACTGAAGCTTTCTTT	CASSESIGPGLVTEAFF
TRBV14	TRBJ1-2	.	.	TGTGCCAGCAGCCCTTATGGTGTGAACTATGGCTACACCTTC	CASSPYGVNYGYTF
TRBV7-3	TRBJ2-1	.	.	TGTGCCAGCAGTTTAGGCCCCGCCGCCCTCGTGTACAATGAGCAGTTCTTC	CASSLGPAALVYNEQFF
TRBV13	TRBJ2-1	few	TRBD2	TGTGCCAGCAGCTCTGGGACTAGCGGGAGTTACAATGAGCAGTTCTTC	CASSSGTSGSYNEQFF
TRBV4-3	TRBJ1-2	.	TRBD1	TGCGCCAGCAGCCAAGAGGGGACAGGCGTCTATGGCTACACCTTC	CASSQEGTGVYGYTF
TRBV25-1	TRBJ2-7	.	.	TGTGCCAGCAGTGATCTGGGACTTGACGAGCAGTACTTC	CASSDLGLDEQYF
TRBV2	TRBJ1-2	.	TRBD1	TGTGCCAGCAGTGTTGGACAGGCCGGTTATGGCTACACCTTC	CASSVGQAGYGYTF
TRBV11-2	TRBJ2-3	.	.	TGTGCCAGCAGCTTAAATATAGGGACAGATACGCAGTATTTT	CASSLNIGTDTQYF